This TCR beta chain came from a study of PD-1 blockade in classical Hodgkin lymphoma. Time point given: newly diagnosed, previously untreated cHL patient sample. From thawed PBMCs, CD8+ T cells were isolated by magnetic negative selection. PBMCs representing newly diagnosed, untreated classical Hodgkin lymphoma functioned as the comparison. V was shortened by 3 bases and J by 2 bases, with 8 bases between the two germline ends. The CDR3 runs to 13 residues. Looked up from germline, CDR1 is MDHEN and CDR2 is SYDVKM. Only in-frame clones appear in the TCRdb table, and some are missing; sequencing was by immunoSEQ multiplex PCR. The repertoire includes approximately 14,000 clones, 91% of them detected once, and 5.9% sits in the top ten.

The clonotype was recovered from a human donor with classical Hodgkin lymphoma. The genes are TRBV28 and TRBJ2-7; possibly TRBD1 for D (6 bases). The sequencing sample was made of CD8+ T cells from blood. CDR3 nucleotide sequence: TGTGCCAGCAGTTTGAGACAGGCCTACGAGCAGTACTTC. Translating it yields CASSLRQAYEQYF.